The next 32 T cell receptor beta chains were all read from a single sample in a study of blood T cells in healthy people across ages. With a J-beta primer mix and a sample-barcoded 5' primer, a second PCR ran 7 to 11 cycles. In TCRdb, the 5' RACE reads were re-called with MiXCR into one record per CDR3 protein. Among approximately 1.5 million distinct CDR3 sequences listed, approximately 43% were seen once. Sequencing was performed on blood. The receptor source for this set is a woman aged 18-35 years in good health.

The chain joins TRBV6-2 or TRBV6-3 to TRBJ2-1, with D possibly TRBD1 on 6 matching bases. The germline V gene has CDR1 MNHEY and CDR2 SVGEGT. The CDR3 covers 17 residues. V lost 5 bases, J lost 0 bases, and 17 bases lay in between. Written as DNA, the CDR3 is TGTGCCAGCAGTACCCCCCCACAGGGCAGCTCCTACAATGAGCAGTTCTTC. Translated: CASSTPPQGSSYNEQFF.

There are a few counts of this clonotype. The chain employs TRBV12-3 or TRBV12-4 and TRBJ1-6, with unresolved D. V was pared by 6 bases and J by 6 bases, with 12 bases between. The CDR3 spans 14 residues. Written as DNA, the CDR3 is TGTGCCAGCAGCGTCGATACTAGTAATTCACCCCTCCACTTT. The encoded protein is CASSVDTSNSPLHF.

This chain joins TRBV7-3 and TRBJ2-3; 7 bases agree with TRBD2. This CDR3 spans 16 amino acids. Germline CDR1 reads SGHTA; CDR2 reads FQGTGA. With V trimmed by 5 bases and J by 0 bases, 8 bases remained unmatched. The CDR3 DNA reads TGTGCCAGCAGCACAGTAGCGGGTACTAGCACAGATACGCAGTATTTT. Translated: CASSTVAGTSTDTQYF.

This clonotype was recorded a few times. The chain combines TRBV7-9 with TRBJ1-2; D is unresolved. This CDR3 contains 13 residues. Germline V gene sequence: CDR1 SEHNR, CDR2 FQNEAQ (reference sequence). V lost 1 base to trimming and J lost 7 bases, with 10 bases between them. CDR3 nucleotides: TGTGCCAGCAGCTTAGTCGGGGTTGGTGGCTACACCTTC. It codes for CASSLVGVGGYTF.

This rearrangement joins TRBV7-2 to TRBJ2-5, with TRBD2 identical over 13 bases. Trimming at V came to 5 bases and at J to 11 bases, leaving 17 bases not matched to a gene. The CDR3 is 17 residues long. The germline V gene has CDR1 SGHTA and CDR2 FQGNSA. CDR3 nucleotides: TGTGCCAGCAGCCGGACTAGCGGGAGATCTCCGTACAATGAGCAGTACTTC. It codes for CASSRTSGRSPYNEQYF.

This clonotype was recorded a few times. The rearrangement joins TRBV7-9 to TRBJ1-1; maybe TRBD1 (5 bases). Germline V lookup: CDR1 SEHNR, CDR2 FQNEAQ (reference sequence). The CDR3 runs to 15 residues. V lost 0 bases and J lost 4, with 12 bases in between. Here the CDR3 DNA reads TGTGCCAGCAGCTTAGCCGGCAGGGTGGGCACTGAAGCTTTCTTT. Protein: CASSLAGRVGTEAFF. The full variable domain, completed using reference TRBV7-9 and TRBJ1-1, is DTGVSQNPRHKITKRGQNVTFRCDPISEHNRLYWYRQTLGQGPEFLTYFQNEAQLEKSRLLSDRFSAERPKGSFSTLEIQRTEQGDSAMYLCASSLAGRVGTEAFFGQGTRLTVV.

This clonotype has just one count. A read error may account for a junction end that differs from germline. The chain employs TRBV28 and TRBJ2-1; D not certain. The CDR3 has 15 residues. Germline CDR1 reads MDHEN; CDR2 reads SYDVKM. The CDR3 here is CTSSRSASSYNEQFF. The CDR3 DNA sequence: TGTACCAGCAGCCGCAGCGCTAGCTCCTACAATGAGCAGTTCTTC. Full variable domain (remainder filled in from reference TRBV28 and TRBJ2-1): DVKVTQSSRYLVKRTGEKVFLECVQDMDHENMFWYRQDPGLGLRLIYFSYDVKMKEKGDIPEGYSVSREKKERFSLILESASTNQTSMYLCTSSRSASSYNEQFFGPGTRLTVL.

This clonotype has a handful of counts. The rearrangement links TRBV6-6 to TRBJ2-1, with 7 nucleotides matching TRBD2. This CDR3 is built from 15 residues. Unmatched junction bases numbered 9, after V lost 5 bases and J lost 5 bases. CDR1 MNHNY and CDR2 SVGAGI come from the germline V gene (reference sequence). As DNA, the CDR3 is TGTGCCAGCAGTCAGGACCGGGACTACAACAATGAGCAGTTCTTC. Its translation: CASSQDRDYNNEQFF.

This clonotype was seen a few times. The chain uses TRBV9 and TRBJ2-3; the D gene is possibly TRBD2 (6 bases). Between the trimmed V and J ends, which lost 0 bases and 0 bases, there was a span of 11 bases. The CDR3 covers 16 residues. Germline CDR1 reads SGDLS; CDR2 reads YYNGEE. The CDR3 bases are TGTGCCAGCAGCGTAGTGGCGGGAAGTAGCACAGATACGCAGTATTTT. Its protein is CASSVVAGSSTDTQYF.

The genes are TRBV29-1 and TRBJ2-5; TRBD1 or TRBD2 may be the D gene (5 bases each). The CDR3 length is 13 residues. The V end lost 1 base, the J end lost 11 bases, and 17 bases lay between the germline ends. The germline gives CDR1 SQVTM, CDR2 ANQGSEA. The CDR3 protein is CSVEASTGGEQYF. DNA of the CDR3: TGCAGCGTTGAAGCCAGTACAGGAGGTGAGCAGTACTTC.

This clonotype has more than one count but fewer than ten. The V call is TRBV21-1, the J call TRBJ1-1. TRBV21-1 is labeled a pseudogene. The CDR3 has 16 amino acids. CDR3 protein: CASSLRVEGENTEAFF. The CDR3 region has the DNA TGTGCCAGCAGCCTTAGGGTCGAGGGTGAGAACACTGAAGCTTTCTTT.

The CDR3 region is CASSLAGKRKETQYF. CDR3 in DNA: TGTGCCAGCAGCTTAGCTGGTAAGCGGAAAGAGACCCAGTACTTC. This chain uses TRBV7-2 with TRBJ2-5, with D tentatively TRBD2 (5 bases). The CDR3 has 15 amino acids. Between the trimmed V and J ends, which lost 0 bases and 3 bases, there was a span of 11 bases. Per germline, CDR1 SGHTA and CDR2 FQGNSA.

V and J are TRBV29-1 and TRBJ2-7; D remains ambiguous. In germline, CDR1 is SQVTM, CDR2 ANQGSEA. Trimming removed 4 bases from V and 3 bases from J, with 7 bases in between. The CDR3 contains 11 residues. CDR3 bases: TGCAGCGTTGGTGTAGACTACGAGCAGTACTTC. Protein product: CSVGVDYEQYF.

About this clonotype itself: A read error may produce the germline difference seen at one junction end. This chain links TRBV2 with TRBJ2-7; the D gene is possibly TRBD2 (5 bases). Looked up from germline, CDR1 is SNHLY and CDR2 is FYNNEI. The CDR3 totals 15 residues. CDR3 sequence (DNA): TGTGCCAGCGGCACGCATGGCGGGCCCTCCTACAAGCAGTACTTC. The encoded protein is CASGTHGGPSYKQYF.

The chain uses TRBV9 and TRBJ1-1, with 7 bases fitting TRBD1. CDR3 length equals 13 residues. Germline CDR1 reads SGDLS; CDR2 reads YYNGEE. The V segment lost 6 bases and the J segment 1 base; nucleotides outside the gene matches: 3. The CDR3 protein is CASNRGRNTEAFF. The CDR3 DNA follows: TGTGCCAGCAACAGGGGTCGGAACACTGAAGCTTTCTTT. The full variable domain, its missing parts supplied by reference TRBV9 and TRBJ1-1, is DSGVTQTPKHLITATGQRVTLRCSPRSGDLSVYWYQQSLDQGLQFLIQYYNGEERAKGNILERFSAQQFPDLHSELNLSSLELGDSALYFCASNRGRNTEAFFGQGTRLTVV.

V is TRBV20-1 and J is TRBJ1-1, with a weak D call TRBD1 (5 bases). The CDR3 runs to 11 residues. Between the trimmed V and J ends, which lost 3 bases and 6 bases, there was a span of 8 bases. The V gene's germline CDR1 is DFQATT and CDR2 SNEGSKA (reference sequence). CDR3 region: CSARQGAEAFF. CDR3 bases: TGCAGTGCTAGGCAGGGAGCTGAAGCTTTCTTT.

This chain joins TRBV7-6 and TRBJ1-3; D unclear. CDR3 length: 16 amino acids. Germline V CDR1 and CDR2: SGHVS, FNYEAQ. Trimming removed 0 bases from V and 1 base from J, with 10 bases in between. The CDR3 DNA is TGTGCCAGCAGCTTAGCTCCAGGAGATTCTGGAAACACCATATATTTT. Translation gives CASSLAPGDSGNTIYF.

This clonotype was detected many times. The V gene is TRBV29-1, the J gene TRBJ2-7; the match to TRBD2 covers 12 bases. Germline CDR1 SQVTM, CDR2 ANQGSEA. The J segment lost 6 bases and the V segment lost 2 bases, leaving 8 bases of the junction unmatched. The CDR3 loop spans 15 amino acids. CDR3 loop: CSVESSLAGGLEQYF. In DNA form, the CDR3 reads TGCAGCGTTGAATCCAGCCTAGCGGGAGGGCTCGAGCAGTACTTC.

V is TRBV10-3 and J is TRBJ2-1; TRBD2 matches 10 bases. The CDR3 runs to 16 residues. Germline assignment: CDR1 ENHRY and CDR2 SYGVKD. The trim removed 2 bases at V and 2 bases at J, leaving 3 bases unmatched. The CDR3, as DNA: TGTGCCATCAGTGAGGGTCTAGCGGGGGCCTACAATGAGCAGTTCTTC. This codes for CAISEGLAGAYNEQFF.

This rearrangement joins TRBV29-1 to TRBJ2-7; D is unresolved. V lost 6 bases and J lost 4, with 10 bases in between. Germline loops: CDR1 SQVTM, CDR2 ANQGSEA. This CDR3 comprises 11 residues. This chain's CDR3 is CSVLYQYEQYF. In DNA form, the CDR3 reads TGCAGCGTACTCTATCAATACGAGCAGTACTTC.

J is TRBJ1-5 and V is TRBV7-8; D unclear. Trimming shortened V by 4 bases and J by 0 bases, and 10 bases separated the two germline ends. CDR3 size: 15 residues. Per germline, CDR1 SGHVS and CDR2 FQNEAQ. The CDR3 coding sequence is TGTGCCAGCAGCTCCGGACCGGATAGCAATCAGCCCCAGCATTTT. It codes for CASSSGPDSNQPQHF. The full variable domain, its missing parts supplied by reference TRBV7-8 and TRBJ1-5, is GAGVSQSPRYKVAKRGQDVALRCDPISGHVSLFWYQQALGQGPEFLTYFQNEAQLDKSGLPSDRFFAERPEGSVSTLKIQRTQQEDSAVYLCASSSGPDSNQPQHFGDGTRLSIL.

This clonotype was found a few times. The chain joins TRBV7-2 to TRBJ1-2; D not resolved. Looked up from germline, CDR1 is SGHTA and CDR2 is FQGNSA. The CDR3 consists of 16 residues. Trimming left V 1 base short and J 6 bases short, with 18 bases between. This CDR3 is CASSLELASGVHGYTF. In nucleotides, the CDR3 is TGTGCCAGCAGCTTAGAGCTAGCGTCTGGGGTCCATGGCTACACCTTC.

This clonotype was seen more than once but under ten times. The genes are TRBV7-2 and TRBJ2-5; the match to TRBD2 covers 8 bases. The V gene end was trimmed by 4 bases and the J gene end by 5 bases; junction bases not matched to a gene: 18. CDR3 length: 18 residues. CDR1 is SGHTA and CDR2 is FQGNSA in the germline V gene. DNA for the CDR3: TGTGCCAGCAGCTCCCTTACATCGGTAGCGGGGAGTAGTGAGACCCAGTACTTC. Protein sequence: CASSSLTSVAGSSETQYF.

The table lists this clonotype with a few counts. The chain recombines TRBV27 with TRBJ1-1; a weak D match, TRBD1 (5 bases). CDR3 length equals 16 residues. Germline V gene lookup returns CDR1 MNHEY and CDR2 SMNVEV (reference sequence). V was clipped by 5 bases and J by 1 base, with 17 bases between them. For the CDR3, the DNA is TGTGCCAGCAGTCGTCTTCCGGGACCGTCGAACACTGAAGCTTTCTTT. It is translated as CASSRLPGPSNTEAFF.

This clonotype turned up a few times. V gene TRBV5-1 combines with J gene TRBJ2-3, with a tentative D call TRBD2 (6 bases). The V end was cut by 4 bases, the J end by 5 bases, with 29 bases between. Germline CDR1 SGHRS, CDR2 YFSETQ. This CDR3 contains 19 residues. CDR3 DNA sequence: TGCGCCAGCAGCCCGGGCGGCGGCGGGGACTCGGATTTTCAAGATACGCAGTATTTT. It yields the protein CASSPGGGGDSDFQDTQYF.

The rearrangement links TRBV11-2 to TRBJ2-3, with TRBD2 matching over 14 bases. CDR1 and CDR2 from the germline V gene are SGHAT and FQNNGV. V lost 5 bases, J lost 6 bases, and 4 bases stayed unmatched. This CDR3 comprises 15 residues. The CDR3 nucleotides are TGTGCCAGCAGCGACAGACTAGCGGGAGGGGATACGCAGTATTTT. Protein: CASSDRLAGGDTQYF.

V gene TRBV27 combines with J gene TRBJ1-5, with TRBD1 matching 8 bases. Germline V gene lookup returns CDR1 MNHEY and CDR2 SMNVEV (reference sequence). There are 14 residues in the CDR3. V lost 5 bases, J lost 11 bases, and 11 bases stayed unmatched. CDR3 in amino acids: CASSVNRDRQAQHF. CDR3 bases: TGTGCCAGCAGTGTAAACCGGGACAGGCAGGCCCAGCATTTT.

This sequence joins TRBV29-1 and TRBJ1-2; 7 bases match TRBD1. Germline V gene lookup returns CDR1 SQVTM and CDR2 ANQGSEA. V lost 4 bases and J lost 4; bases outside the gene matches: 9. The CDR3 contains 14 residues. As DNA, the CDR3 is TGCAGCGTTGTCAGCCAGGGGGAGGGCTATGGCTACACCTTC. It encodes CSVVSQGEGYGYTF.

This clonotype came up a few times. The chain carries TRBV21-1 and TRBJ2-7; the DNA was not compared with TRBD2, the D call given in the table. TRBV21-1 is an annotated pseudogene. There are 12 residues in the CDR3. The DNA for the CDR3 is TGTGCCAGCAGGGACTGGTGCCGCGAGCAGTACTTC. It encodes CASRDWCREQYF.

V gene TRBV11-2 combines with J gene TRBJ1-5; D might be TRBD1 (5 bases). Per the germline V gene, CDR1 is SGHAT and CDR2 is FQNNGV. The CDR3 sequence is 17 residues long. Trimming stripped 5 bases from V and 0 bases from J, with 17 bases between. Here the CDR3 DNA reads TGTGCCAGCAGCCCCGGGGGGGTCCCAAATAGCAATCAGCCCCAGCATTTT. Translated: CASSPGGVPNSNQPQHF.

This clonotype came up a few times. The chain combines TRBV7-9 with TRBJ1-5, with D unclear. The CDR3 length is 15 residues. V was pared by 4 bases and J by 4 bases, with 14 bases between. The germline V gene encodes CDR1 SEHNR and CDR2 FQNEAQ (reference sequence). The CDR3 region has the DNA TGTGCCAGCAGCTCATACGCCTCGCCTAATCAGCCCCAGCATTTT. Its translation: CASSSYASPNQPQHF. Variable domain in full (rest from reference TRBV7-9 and TRBJ1-5): DTGVSQNPRHKITKRGQNVTFRCDPISEHNRLYWYRQTLGQGPEFLTYFQNEAQLEKSRLLSDRFSAERPKGSFSTLEIQRTEQGDSAMYLCASSSYASPNQPQHFGDGTRLSIL.

This clonotype was picked up a small number of times. The chain carries TRBV7-2 and TRBJ2-1, with 8 bases lining up with TRBD2. Trimming took 1 base from V and 8 from J; bases not matched to a gene: 7. Germline V lookup: CDR1 SGHTA, CDR2 FQGNSA. The CDR3 spans 15 residues. The CDR3 DNA follows: TGTGCCAGCAGCTTAGAAGTGGCGGGGGGTCATGAGCAGTTCTTC. Translated, it gives CASSLEVAGGHEQFF.